This entry describes one T cell receptor beta chain. The antigen is not known. The sample belongs to a study of T cells in Graves' hyperthyroidism and ophthalmopathy. Findings of the study overall: Most thyroid clonotypes expanded above 0.001 appeared in blood too.

CDR3 length: 18 residues. The germline V and J ends were trimmed by 0 bases and 4 bases, with 21 bases remaining between them. The germline V gene encodes CDR1 SGHDN and CDR2 FVKESK. Amplification targeted TCR beta CDR3 regions from RNA transcripts. The TCR CDR3 was amplified in a first-round RT-PCR using the HTBI primer set. MiXCR was run by TCRdb on the multiplex PCR reads, yielding one entry per CDR3 protein. The sample consists of 550,000 to 650,000 distinct CDR3 sequences, approximately 13% of them appearing once. Sequencing was performed on blood. The TCR originated in a woman aged 25 to 39 with Graves' hyperthyroidism that later progressed to Graves' ophthalmopathy. The chain employs TRBV14 and TRBJ2-5, with no clear D. The CDR3: CASSQETFGWQAPETQYF. In nucleotides, the CDR3 is TGTGCCAGCAGCCAAGAAACGTTCGGATGGCAGGCCCCAGAGACCCAGTACTTC.